This passage covers 11 T cell receptor beta chains from one sample sequenced in a study of breast tumors, draining lymph nodes, adjacent tissues. Breast cancer patients provided tissue from their axillary draining lymph nodes. TCRdb re-called the multiplex PCR reads with MiXCR, one entry per CDR3 protein. The sample has about 220,000 distinct CDR3 sequences; around 35% are singletons. Sequencing was done on a sample of axillary lymph node tissue. The receptors shown here come from a female donor with breast cancer. Some clones in this sample may be carry-over from other donors' samples.

This clonotype was found many times. This CDR3 reads CASSLGQGIYGYTF. DNA of the CDR3: TGCGCCAGCAGCTTGGGACAGGGGATCTACGGCTACACCTTC. The V call is TRBV5-1, the J call TRBJ1-2, with TRBD1 matching 8 bases. Germline loops: CDR1 SGHRS, CDR2 YFSETQ. This CDR3 is 14 amino acids long. J gave up 8 bases and V 0 bases, and 6 bases lay outside the gene matches.

This clonotype has ten or more counts. The chain has TRBV3-1 and TRBJ1-2, with D perhaps TRBD1 (5 bases). V was trimmed by 6 bases and J by 5 bases, leaving 10 bases between them. In germline, CDR1 is LGHDT, CDR2 YNNKEL (reference sequence). There are 12 residues in the CDR3. CDR3 amino acids: CASSPGPYGYTF. For the CDR3, the DNA is TGTGCCAGCAGTCCGGGACCGTATGGCTACACCTTC.

This clonotype was recorded at least ten times. The V and J genes are TRBV9 and TRBJ2-2, with TRBD2 matching 7 bases. This CDR3 region has 17 residues. Germline CDR1 is SGDLS and CDR2 is YYNGEE. Trimming removed 0 bases from V and 7 bases from J; junction bases left unmatched: 12. CDR3 coding DNA: TGTGCCAGCAGCGTAGTCGCCCCCGGGGGGTTAGGCGGGGAGCTGTTTTTT. Encoded protein: CASSVVAPGGLGGELFF.

This clonotype was seen only once. Possible read error: a much larger clone is one base away. The gene calls are TRBV5-1 and TRBJ1-2; D is perhaps TRBD1 (5 bases). This CDR3 contains 14 residues. Germline CDR1 and CDR2: SGHRS and YFSETQ. The CDR3 is CAGSSGQGTYGYTF. In DNA form, the CDR3 reads TGCGCCGGCAGCTCGGGGCAAGGGACCTATGGCTACACCTTC.

In its sample, this clonotype was seen many times. V is TRBV7-2 and J is TRBJ1-4; no reliable D call. Trimming stripped 2 bases from V and 4 bases from J, with 8 bases between. The germline CDR1 and CDR2 sequences are SGHTA and FQGNSA. This CDR3 comprises 14 residues. CDR3 residues: CASSLSRGNEKLFF. As DNA, the CDR3 is TGTGCCAGCAGCTTATCCCGGGGTAATGAAAAACTGTTTTTT.

This rearrangement joins TRBV2 to TRBJ2-3; D uncertain. V was cut by 6 bases and J by 11 bases, with 18 bases left in between. This CDR3 contains 13 residues. Germline CDR1 is SNHLY and CDR2 is FYNNEI. The CDR3 loop is CASSFGYDNEQYF. DNA for the CDR3: TGTGCCAGCAGCTTCGGCTACGACAATGAGCAGTATTTT.

As to this clonotype: A clone one base away is much larger, so this may be a read error. The CDR3 DNA follows: TGCAGTGCTAGAACCGGACTGTCGCCGAACACCGGGGAGCTGTTTTTT. This codes for CSARTGLSPNTGELFF. This sequence joins TRBV20-1 and TRBJ2-2; D is perhaps TRBD2 (5 bases). The CDR3 runs 16 residues. Trimming removed 2 bases from V and 0 bases from J, with 13 bases in between. Germline V gives CDR1 DFQATT, CDR2 SNEGSKA (reference sequence).

This clonotype occurred many times. The chain carries TRBV4-3 and TRBJ1-2, with 7 bases that match TRBD1. The CDR3 is made up of 13 amino acids. The germline gives CDR1 LGHNA, CDR2 YSLEER. The V segment lost 3 bases and the J segment 4 bases; nucleotides outside the gene matches: 2. This chain's CDR3 is CASSQSGGYGYTF. The CDR3 bases are TGCGCCAGCAGCCAGTCAGGGGGCTATGGCTACACCTTC.

This clonotype was seen ten or more times. The rearrangement links TRBV6-6 to TRBJ1-2, with D perhaps TRBD1 (5 bases). There are 16 residues in the CDR3. The V gene lost 5 bases and the J gene lost 4 bases, with 20 bases spanning the gap. CDR1 and CDR2 (germline): MNHNY, SVGAGI (reference sequence). CDR3 sequence: CASSAGRVTGGYGYTF. As DNA, the CDR3 is TGTGCCAGCAGTGCTGGCAGGGTTACTGGTGGCTATGGCTACACCTTC.

This sequence joins TRBV7-6 and TRBJ2-5, with TRBD1 matching over 8 bases. The CDR3 contains 15 residues. Trimming at V came to 3 bases and at J to 1 base, leaving 4 bases not matched to a gene. Germline CDR1 and CDR2: SGHVS and FNYEAQ. The CDR3 loop reads CASSFQQGVQETQYF. The DNA for the CDR3 is TGTGCCAGCAGCTTCCAACAGGGGGTCCAAGAGACCCAGTACTTC. Combining the CDR3 with reference TRBV7-6 and TRBJ2-5 gives the whole variable domain GAGVSQSPRYKVTKRGQDVALRCDPISGHVSLYWYRQALGQGPEFLTYFNYEAQQDKSGLPNDRFSAERPEGSISTLTIQRTEQRDSAMYRCASSFQQGVQETQYFGPGTRLLVL.

Ten or more counts support this clonotype. The chain is built from TRBV19 and TRBJ2-1; 9 bases are a match to TRBD2. With V trimmed by 5 bases and J by 4 bases, 9 bases remained unmatched. The CDR3 sequence is 16 residues long. Germline loops: CDR1 LNHDA, CDR2 SQIVND (reference sequence). The DNA of the CDR3 is TGTGCCAGTAGTGCCGAACTAGCGGGCAATTACAATGAGCAGTTCTTC. As protein: CASSAELAGNYNEQFF.